This T cell receptor (beta chain) was identified during a study of a mutant IDH1 vaccine in newly diagnosed glioma. Trimming stripped 0 bases from V and 6 bases from J, with 10 bases between. CDR1 and CDR2 from the germline V gene are SGHRS and YFSETQ. The CDR3 runs to 13 residues. Time point described: week 47, end of study. The vaccine gave 300 ug of a 20-mer mutant IDH1 peptide subcutaneously per dose. Points on this clone: The antigen remains unidentified.

TCRdb keeps only in-frame clones here, not all; method: immunoSEQ multiplex PCR. Of tens of thousands of clones in the sample, 80% to 85% were seen once. The source material was PBMCs, sampled from a glioma patient whose treatment included an IDH1 peptide vaccine. The TCR was taken from a woman between 45 and 60 years old with glioma. The J gene is TRBJ2-7, the V gene TRBV5-1, with D perhaps TRBD1 (5 bases). CDR3 nucleotide sequence: TGCGCCAGCAGCTTGGCCAGGGAAGGCGAGCAGTACTTC. As protein: CASSLAREGEQYF.